This passage covers 14 T cell receptor beta chains from one sample sequenced in a study of shared clonotypes between healthy human individuals. Profiling relied on immunoSEQ multiplex PCR, and the TCRdb table lists in-frame clones only, not all of them. The data contain millions of clones, over 85% of them singletons. Sequenced input: naive CD4+ T cells sorted from blood. Subset indicated: CD45RA+ positively selected. These receptors originate from a man aged 18 to 30 in good health.

This chain links TRBV4-3 with TRBJ2-7; 10 nucleotides match TRBD2. Germline V gene sequence: CDR1 LGHNA, CDR2 YSLEER. V dropped 1 base and J dropped 6; count of bases not matched to a gene: 12. The CDR3 runs to 17 residues. The chain's CDR3 is CASSQGASGSTSGEQYF. In DNA, the CDR3 is TGCGCCAGCAGCCAAGGGGCTAGCGGGAGTACTTCAGGCGAGCAGTACTTC.

As for this clone: Other DNA sequences in the sample encode the same CDR3. This chain connects TRBV10-1 to TRBJ2-4; TRBD1 matches at 9 bases. Germline CDR1 is WNHNN and CDR2 is SYGVQD (reference sequence). The CDR3 has 14 amino acids. The trim removed 3 bases at V and 7 bases at J, leaving 4 bases unmatched. The CDR3 reads CASSEGQGKNIQYF. The CDR3 nucleotides are TGCGCCAGCAGTGAAGGACAGGGGAAGAACATTCAGTACTTC.

The chain carries TRBV5-1 and TRBJ2-5, with D possibly matching TRBD2 (6 bases). Trimming stripped 0 bases from V and 5 bases from J, with 17 bases between. Germline lookup yields CDR1 SGHRS and CDR2 YFSETQ. This CDR3 has 16 residues. This CDR3 reads CASSLGGTQLAETQYF. The CDR3, as DNA: TGCGCCAGCAGCTTGGGGGGGACTCAATTAGCGGAGACCCAGTACTTC.

V gene TRBV10-2 combines with J gene TRBJ1-2; no definite D call. Per germline, CDR1 WSHSY and CDR2 SAAADI. The ends were cut back, 1 base at V and 6 bases at J, with 15 bases in the middle. The CDR3 covers 15 residues. The CDR3 loop reads CASSELSPTANGYTF. In DNA form, the CDR3 reads TGCGCCAGCAGTGAGTTAAGCCCTACAGCCAATGGCTACACCTTC.

The genes are TRBV16 and TRBJ2-6; D is possibly TRBD1 (5 bases). The germline gives CDR1 KGHSY, CDR2 FQNENV. This CDR3 spans 16 amino acids. The V end lost 4 bases, the J end lost 4 bases, and 14 bases lay between the germline ends. CDR3 amino acids: CASSPPRTTGANVLTF. The DNA of the CDR3 is TGTGCCAGCAGCCCGCCCCGGACAACAGGGGCCAACGTCCTGACTTTC.

This rearrangement joins TRBV10-1 to TRBJ2-7, with TRBD2 identical over 10 bases. The CDR3 is 13 amino acids. The V gene's germline CDR1 is WNHNN and CDR2 SYGVQD (reference sequence). V shed 4 bases, J shed 12 bases, and the junction held 9 bases outside the gene matches. Here the CDR3 reads CASSGASGGPMYF. DNA for the CDR3: TGCGCCAGCAGTGGGGCTAGCGGGGGCCCTATGTACTTC.

The table lists this clone with a count of one. The V call is TRBV5-6, the J call TRBJ2-5; D not certain. The V gene's germline CDR1 is SGHDT and CDR2 YYEEEE. The V and J ends lost 0 bases and 5 bases respectively, with 8 bases between them. CDR3 length equals 13 residues. CDR3 loop: CASSLGQWETQYF. CDR3 DNA: TGTGCCAGCAGCTTGGGGCAGTGGGAGACCCAGTACTTC. The full variable domain, rest sourced from reference TRBV5-6 and TRBJ2-5, is DAGVTQSPTHLIKTRGQQVTLRCSPKSGHDTVSWYQQALGQGPQFIFQYYEEEERQRGNFPDRFSGHQFPNYSSELNVNALLLGDSALYLCASSLGQWETQYFGPGTRLLVL.

The chain recombines TRBV7-8 with TRBJ1-2; 7 bases are shared with TRBD1. The CDR3 has 13 amino acids. Germline V gene lookup returns CDR1 SGHVS and CDR2 FQNEAQ. With V trimmed by 6 bases and J by 6 bases, 7 bases remained unmatched. CDR3 bases: TGTGCCAGCAGACCTACAGGGGATCATGGCTACACCTTC. The encoded protein is CASRPTGDHGYTF.

Concerning this clone itself: In the same sample, other DNA sequences code for this CDR3. The chain couples TRBV7-9 to TRBJ2-1, with D hard to call. Germline loops: CDR1 SEHNR, CDR2 FQNEAQ (reference sequence). Trimming cost V 5 bases and J 10 bases, with 9 bases left between them. This CDR3 contains 11 residues. CDR3 DNA: TGTGCCAGCAGCCCCAGTGGAGAGCAGTTCTTC. Its protein product is CASSPSGEQFF.

This chain joins TRBV19 and TRBJ2-1; 10 positions match TRBD2. This CDR3 is built from 14 residues. Looked up from germline, CDR1 is LNHDA and CDR2 is SQIVND (reference sequence). V lost 3 bases to trimming and J lost 9 bases; unmatched junction nucleotides: 5. The DNA of the CDR3 is TGTGCCAGTAGTATCCAGCGGGGGGGATCTGAGCAGTTCTTC. It yields the protein CASSIQRGGSEQFF.

CDR3 residues: CAWNKQTTGELFF. CDR3 bases: TGTGCCTGGAATAAGCAGACCACCGGGGAGCTGTTTTTT. The V gene is TRBV30, the J gene TRBJ2-2, with D hard to call. Germline V lookup: CDR1 GTSNPN, CDR2 SVGIG (reference sequence). CDR3 length: 13 residues. The V and J ends lost 4 bases and 4 bases respectively, with 10 bases between them. Complete variable domain (other parts from reference TRBV30 and TRBJ2-2): SQTIHQWPATLVQPVGSPLSLECTVEGTSNPNLYWYRQAAGRGLQLLFYSVGIGQISSEVPQNLSASRPQDRQFILSSKKLLLSDSGFYLCAWNKQTTGELFFGEGSRLTVL.

The V call is TRBV29-1, the J call TRBJ1-2; TRBD1 might be the D (6 bases). This CDR3 is built from 11 residues. CDR1 and CDR2 (germline): SQVTM, ANQGSEA. Trimming shortened V by 3 bases and J by 8 bases, and 10 bases separated the two germline ends. DNA for the CDR3: TGCAGCGTTGAGAGGGGGAACGGCTACACCTTC. It specifies CSVERGNGYTF.

The rearrangement links TRBV11-3 to TRBJ2-1, with D perhaps matching TRBD1 or TRBD2 (5 bases each). Trimming left V 5 bases short and J 8 bases short, with 19 bases between. Germline lookup yields CDR1 SGHNT and CDR2 YENEEA. The CDR3 runs 15 residues. The CDR3 reads CASSPGVGVLDEQFF. As DNA, the CDR3 is TGTGCCAGCAGCCCCGGGGTAGGGGTTCTCGATGAGCAGTTCTTC.

The genes are TRBV11-2 and TRBJ2-3; 9 bases align to TRBD2. From germline, CDR1 is SGHAT and CDR2 FQNNGV. The J segment lost 9 bases and the V segment lost 5 bases, leaving 9 bases of the junction unmatched. The CDR3 is made up of 14 amino acids. The CDR3 region is CASSNSGSIGTQYF. CDR3 DNA: TGTGCCAGCAGCAATAGCGGGAGCATAGGCACGCAGTATTTT.